The clone carrying this TCR beta chain was counted a single time. The target antigen is unknown. Libraries were prepared by immunoSEQ multiplex PCR; TCRdb keeps only in-frame clonotypes and omits some of them. The sample shows 70,000 to 95,000 clones, around 94% of them seen only once. The entry originates in a study of OX40 agonist ivuxolimab in advanced cancers. Whole-study results and caveats: CD8+ T cells (on average) carried more expanded clones than CD4+ T cells.

Trimming removed 5 bases at V and 6 bases at J, with 13 bases between. The CDR3 consists of 13 residues. Germline CDR1 LNHDA, CDR2 SQIVND (reference sequence). This sample comprised CD4+ or CD8+ T cells sorted from blood, obtained in a trial of the OX40 agonist ivuxolimab. The chain combines TRBV19 with TRBJ1-2; possibly TRBD1 for D (5 bases). This receptor was taken from an adult with an advanced solid tumor such as melanoma, head and neck, liver or kidney cancer. The CDR3 protein is CASSVGGMDGYTF. The CDR3 bases are TGTGCCAGTAGTGTCGGGGGAATGGATGGCTACACCTTC.